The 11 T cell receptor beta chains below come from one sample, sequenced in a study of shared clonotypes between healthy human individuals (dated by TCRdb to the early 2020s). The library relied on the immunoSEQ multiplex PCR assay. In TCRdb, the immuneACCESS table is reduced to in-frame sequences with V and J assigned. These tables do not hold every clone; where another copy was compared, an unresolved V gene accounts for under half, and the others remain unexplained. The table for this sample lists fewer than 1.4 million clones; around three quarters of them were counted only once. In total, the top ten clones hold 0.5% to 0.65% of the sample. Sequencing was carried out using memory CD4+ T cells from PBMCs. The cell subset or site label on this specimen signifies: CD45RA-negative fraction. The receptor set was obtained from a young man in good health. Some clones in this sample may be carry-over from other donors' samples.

DNA of the CDR3: TGTGCCAGCAGTTTTTTATTTTCGCGGCAGCTCTACGAGCAGTACTTC. Amino acids: CASSFLFSRQLYEQYF. V is TRBV28 and J is TRBJ2-7; D is uncertain. The germline gives CDR1 MDHEN, CDR2 SYDVKM. The CDR3 is 16 residues long. Trimming removed 3 bases at V and 3 bases at J, with 18 bases between.

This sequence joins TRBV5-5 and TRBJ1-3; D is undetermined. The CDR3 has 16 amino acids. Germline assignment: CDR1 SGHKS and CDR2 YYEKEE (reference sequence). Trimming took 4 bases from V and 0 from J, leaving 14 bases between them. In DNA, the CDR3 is TGTGCCAGCAGCCCCGTGACCGTCTTCTCTGGAAACACCATATATTTT. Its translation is CASSPVTVFSGNTIYF.

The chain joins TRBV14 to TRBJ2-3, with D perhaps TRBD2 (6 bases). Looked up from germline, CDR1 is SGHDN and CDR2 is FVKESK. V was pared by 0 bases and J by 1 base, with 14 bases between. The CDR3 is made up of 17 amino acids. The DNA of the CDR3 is TGTGCCAGCAGCCAAGAGGTTCGGCGGGGCGGCACAGATACGCAGTATTTT. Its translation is CASSQEVRRGGTDTQYF.

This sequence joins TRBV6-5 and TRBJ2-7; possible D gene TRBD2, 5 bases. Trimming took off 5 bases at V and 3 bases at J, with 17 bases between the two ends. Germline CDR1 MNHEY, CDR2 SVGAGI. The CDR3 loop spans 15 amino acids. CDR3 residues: CASSRQVGVGYEQYF. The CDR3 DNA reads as TGTGCCAGCAGTCGTCAGGTGGGAGTTGGCTACGAGCAGTACTTC.

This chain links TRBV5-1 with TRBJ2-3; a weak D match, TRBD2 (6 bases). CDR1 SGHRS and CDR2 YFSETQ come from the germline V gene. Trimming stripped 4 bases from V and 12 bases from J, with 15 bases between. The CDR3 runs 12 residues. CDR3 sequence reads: CASSVGGAFQYF. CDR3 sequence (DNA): TGCGCCAGCAGCGTGGGGGGTGCGTTCCAGTATTTT.

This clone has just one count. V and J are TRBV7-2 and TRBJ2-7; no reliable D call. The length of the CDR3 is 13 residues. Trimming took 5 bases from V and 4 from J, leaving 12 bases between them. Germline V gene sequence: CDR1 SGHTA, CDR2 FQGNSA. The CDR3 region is CASSRDLDYEQYF. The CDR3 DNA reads TGTGCCAGCAGCAGAGACTTAGATTACGAGCAGTACTTC.

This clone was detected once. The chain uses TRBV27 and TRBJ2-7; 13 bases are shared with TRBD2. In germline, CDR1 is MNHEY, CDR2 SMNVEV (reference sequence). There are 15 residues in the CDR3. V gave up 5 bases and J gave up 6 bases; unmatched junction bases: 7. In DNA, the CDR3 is TGTGCCAGCAGTACGGGACTAGCGGGGACTGGCGAGCAGTACTTC. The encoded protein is CASSTGLAGTGEQYF.

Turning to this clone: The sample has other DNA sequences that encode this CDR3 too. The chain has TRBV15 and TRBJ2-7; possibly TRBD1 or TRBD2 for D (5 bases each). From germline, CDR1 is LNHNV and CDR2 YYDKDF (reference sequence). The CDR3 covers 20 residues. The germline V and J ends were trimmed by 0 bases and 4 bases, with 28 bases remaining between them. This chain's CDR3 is CATSRDRDRGAGPHRYEQYF. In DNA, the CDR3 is TGTGCCACCAGCAGAGACAGGGATCGGGGAGCTGGACCACATCGGTACGAGCAGTACTTC.

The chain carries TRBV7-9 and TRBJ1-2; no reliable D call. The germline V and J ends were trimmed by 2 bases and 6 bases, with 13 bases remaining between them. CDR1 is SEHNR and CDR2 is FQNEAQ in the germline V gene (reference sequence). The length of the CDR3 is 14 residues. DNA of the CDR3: TGTGCCAGCAGCTTAAGCCCGGGAGGCGATGGCTACACCTTC. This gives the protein CASSLSPGGDGYTF.

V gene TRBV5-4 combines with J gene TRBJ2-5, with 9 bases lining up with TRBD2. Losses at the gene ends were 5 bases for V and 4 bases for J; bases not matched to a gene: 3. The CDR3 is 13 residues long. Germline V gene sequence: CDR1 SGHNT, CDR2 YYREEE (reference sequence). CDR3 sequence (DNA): TGTGCCAGCAGTAGCGGGAGCGCAGAGACCCAGTACTTC. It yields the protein CASSSGSAETQYF. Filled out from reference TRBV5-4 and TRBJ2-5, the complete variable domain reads ETGVTQSPTHLIKTRGQQVTLRCSSQSGHNTVSWYQQALGQGPQFIFQYYREEENGRGNFPPRFSGLQFPNYSSELNVNALELDDSALYLCASSSGSAETQYFGPGTRLLVL.

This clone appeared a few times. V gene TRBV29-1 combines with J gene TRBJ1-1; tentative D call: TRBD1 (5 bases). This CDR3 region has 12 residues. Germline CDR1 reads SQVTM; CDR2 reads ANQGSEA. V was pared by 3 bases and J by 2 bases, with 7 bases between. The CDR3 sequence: CSVDGGNTEAFF. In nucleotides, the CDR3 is TGCAGCGTTGATGGGGGTAACACTGAAGCTTTCTTT.